This T cell receptor beta chain was sequenced during a study of blood T cells in healthy people across ages. Together with a sample-barcoded 5' primer, a J-beta primer mix was included in a second PCR lasting roughly 6 to 12 cycles. Each cDNA molecule was tagged by a template-switch adaptor that had 12 random nucleotides. TCRdb ran MiXCR on the 5' RACE reads and lists one entry per CDR3 protein. The data contain about 930,000 distinct CDR3 sequences, approximately 32% of them singletons. Unmatched junction bases numbered 3, after V lost 1 base and J lost 5 bases. Looked up from germline, CDR1 is PRHDT and CDR2 is FYEKMQ (reference sequence). The CDR3 consists of 15 residues. This clonotype was seen only a few times. In addition, the sample was reused for a study of T cells of mothers and their children. Per that paper: Microchimeric T cell clones that persisted were not detected.

The sample comprised blood. This clonotype was sampled from a woman aged 35 to 49 in good health. The J gene is TRBJ2-1, the V gene TRBV13; 9 bases align to TRBD1. The CDR3 DNA reads TGTGCCAGCAGCTTAGAGACAGGGGGGGACAATGAGCAGTTCTTC. Protein sequence: CASSLETGGDNEQFF.